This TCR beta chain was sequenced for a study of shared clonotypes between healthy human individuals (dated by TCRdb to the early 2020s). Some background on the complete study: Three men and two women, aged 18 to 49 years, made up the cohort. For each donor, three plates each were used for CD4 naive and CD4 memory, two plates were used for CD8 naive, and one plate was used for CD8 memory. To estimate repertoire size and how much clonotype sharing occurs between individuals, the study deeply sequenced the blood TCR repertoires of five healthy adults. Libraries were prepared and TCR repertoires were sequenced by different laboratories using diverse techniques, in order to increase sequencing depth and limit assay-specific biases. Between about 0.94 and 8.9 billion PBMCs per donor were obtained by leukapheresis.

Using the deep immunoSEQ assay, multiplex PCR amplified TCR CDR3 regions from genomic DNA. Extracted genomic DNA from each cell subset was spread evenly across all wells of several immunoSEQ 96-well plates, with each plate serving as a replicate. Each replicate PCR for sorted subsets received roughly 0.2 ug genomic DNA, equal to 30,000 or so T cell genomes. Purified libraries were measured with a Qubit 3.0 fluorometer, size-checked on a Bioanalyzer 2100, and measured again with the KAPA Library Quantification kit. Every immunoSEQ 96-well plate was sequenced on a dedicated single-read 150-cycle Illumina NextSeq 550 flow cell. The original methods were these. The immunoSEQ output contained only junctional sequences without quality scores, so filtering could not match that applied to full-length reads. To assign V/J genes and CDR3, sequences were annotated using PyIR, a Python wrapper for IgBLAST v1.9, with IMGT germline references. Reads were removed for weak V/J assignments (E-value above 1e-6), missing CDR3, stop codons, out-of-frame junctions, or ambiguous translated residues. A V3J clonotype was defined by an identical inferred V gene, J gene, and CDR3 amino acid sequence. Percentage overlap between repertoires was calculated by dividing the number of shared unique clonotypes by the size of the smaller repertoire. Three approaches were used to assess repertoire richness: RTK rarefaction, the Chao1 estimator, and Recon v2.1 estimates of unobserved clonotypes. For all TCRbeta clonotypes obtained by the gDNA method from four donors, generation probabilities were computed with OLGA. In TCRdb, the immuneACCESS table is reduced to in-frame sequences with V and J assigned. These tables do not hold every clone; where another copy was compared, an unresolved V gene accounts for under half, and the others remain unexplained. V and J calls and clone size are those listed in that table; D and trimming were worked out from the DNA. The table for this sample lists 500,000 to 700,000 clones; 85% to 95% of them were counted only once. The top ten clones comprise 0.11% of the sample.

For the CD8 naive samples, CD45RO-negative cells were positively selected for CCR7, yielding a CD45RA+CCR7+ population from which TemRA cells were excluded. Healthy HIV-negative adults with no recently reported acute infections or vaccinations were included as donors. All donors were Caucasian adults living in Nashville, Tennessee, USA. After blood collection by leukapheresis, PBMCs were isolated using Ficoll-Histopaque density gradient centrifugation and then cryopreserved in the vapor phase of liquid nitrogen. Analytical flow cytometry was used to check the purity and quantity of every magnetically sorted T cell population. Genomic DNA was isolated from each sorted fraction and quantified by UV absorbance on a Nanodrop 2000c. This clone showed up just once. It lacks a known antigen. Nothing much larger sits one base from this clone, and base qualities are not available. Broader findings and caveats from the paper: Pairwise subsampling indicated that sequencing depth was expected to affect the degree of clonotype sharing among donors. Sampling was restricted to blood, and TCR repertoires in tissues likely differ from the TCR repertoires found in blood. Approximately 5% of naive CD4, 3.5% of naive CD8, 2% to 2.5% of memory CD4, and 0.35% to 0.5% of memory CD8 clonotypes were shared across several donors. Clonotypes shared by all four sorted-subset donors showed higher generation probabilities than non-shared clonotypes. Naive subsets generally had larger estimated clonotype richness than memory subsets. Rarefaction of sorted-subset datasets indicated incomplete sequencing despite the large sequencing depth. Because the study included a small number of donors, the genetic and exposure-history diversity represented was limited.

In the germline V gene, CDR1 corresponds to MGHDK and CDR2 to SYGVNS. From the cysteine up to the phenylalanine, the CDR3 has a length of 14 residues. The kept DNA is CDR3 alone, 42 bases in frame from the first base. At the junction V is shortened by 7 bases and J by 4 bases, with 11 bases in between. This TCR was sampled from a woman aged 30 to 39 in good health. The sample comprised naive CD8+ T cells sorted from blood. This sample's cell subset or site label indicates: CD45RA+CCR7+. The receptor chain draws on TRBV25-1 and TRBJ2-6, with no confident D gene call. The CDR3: CASTAGYGANVLTF. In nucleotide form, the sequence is TGTGCCAGCACTGCTGGGTACGGGGCCAACGTCCTGACTTTC.